The sequence of this T cell receptor beta chain was determined in a study of blood T cell repertoires in COVID-19. Study information: Samples came from the United States, Italy and Spain, spanning acute and convalescent COVID-19.

The CDR3 is 15 amino acids. Trimming took off 6 bases at V and 3 bases at J, with 14 bases between the two ends. CDR1 is LGHNA, CDR2 YNFKEQ, per germline. Assay used: immunoSEQ multiplex PCR; TCRdb lists only in-frame clones, some missing. The sample yields just under 150,000 clones, about 92% seen once. Sample: peripheral blood. The sequence derives from a human donor in a cohort sampled during active COVID-19. The gene calls are TRBV4-2 and TRBJ1-4; a weak D match, TRBD1 (5 bases). CDR3 nucleotides: TGTGCCAGCAGTCGGCAGGGTCCCGCTAATGAAAAACTGTTTTTT. This gives the protein CASSRQGPANEKLFF.